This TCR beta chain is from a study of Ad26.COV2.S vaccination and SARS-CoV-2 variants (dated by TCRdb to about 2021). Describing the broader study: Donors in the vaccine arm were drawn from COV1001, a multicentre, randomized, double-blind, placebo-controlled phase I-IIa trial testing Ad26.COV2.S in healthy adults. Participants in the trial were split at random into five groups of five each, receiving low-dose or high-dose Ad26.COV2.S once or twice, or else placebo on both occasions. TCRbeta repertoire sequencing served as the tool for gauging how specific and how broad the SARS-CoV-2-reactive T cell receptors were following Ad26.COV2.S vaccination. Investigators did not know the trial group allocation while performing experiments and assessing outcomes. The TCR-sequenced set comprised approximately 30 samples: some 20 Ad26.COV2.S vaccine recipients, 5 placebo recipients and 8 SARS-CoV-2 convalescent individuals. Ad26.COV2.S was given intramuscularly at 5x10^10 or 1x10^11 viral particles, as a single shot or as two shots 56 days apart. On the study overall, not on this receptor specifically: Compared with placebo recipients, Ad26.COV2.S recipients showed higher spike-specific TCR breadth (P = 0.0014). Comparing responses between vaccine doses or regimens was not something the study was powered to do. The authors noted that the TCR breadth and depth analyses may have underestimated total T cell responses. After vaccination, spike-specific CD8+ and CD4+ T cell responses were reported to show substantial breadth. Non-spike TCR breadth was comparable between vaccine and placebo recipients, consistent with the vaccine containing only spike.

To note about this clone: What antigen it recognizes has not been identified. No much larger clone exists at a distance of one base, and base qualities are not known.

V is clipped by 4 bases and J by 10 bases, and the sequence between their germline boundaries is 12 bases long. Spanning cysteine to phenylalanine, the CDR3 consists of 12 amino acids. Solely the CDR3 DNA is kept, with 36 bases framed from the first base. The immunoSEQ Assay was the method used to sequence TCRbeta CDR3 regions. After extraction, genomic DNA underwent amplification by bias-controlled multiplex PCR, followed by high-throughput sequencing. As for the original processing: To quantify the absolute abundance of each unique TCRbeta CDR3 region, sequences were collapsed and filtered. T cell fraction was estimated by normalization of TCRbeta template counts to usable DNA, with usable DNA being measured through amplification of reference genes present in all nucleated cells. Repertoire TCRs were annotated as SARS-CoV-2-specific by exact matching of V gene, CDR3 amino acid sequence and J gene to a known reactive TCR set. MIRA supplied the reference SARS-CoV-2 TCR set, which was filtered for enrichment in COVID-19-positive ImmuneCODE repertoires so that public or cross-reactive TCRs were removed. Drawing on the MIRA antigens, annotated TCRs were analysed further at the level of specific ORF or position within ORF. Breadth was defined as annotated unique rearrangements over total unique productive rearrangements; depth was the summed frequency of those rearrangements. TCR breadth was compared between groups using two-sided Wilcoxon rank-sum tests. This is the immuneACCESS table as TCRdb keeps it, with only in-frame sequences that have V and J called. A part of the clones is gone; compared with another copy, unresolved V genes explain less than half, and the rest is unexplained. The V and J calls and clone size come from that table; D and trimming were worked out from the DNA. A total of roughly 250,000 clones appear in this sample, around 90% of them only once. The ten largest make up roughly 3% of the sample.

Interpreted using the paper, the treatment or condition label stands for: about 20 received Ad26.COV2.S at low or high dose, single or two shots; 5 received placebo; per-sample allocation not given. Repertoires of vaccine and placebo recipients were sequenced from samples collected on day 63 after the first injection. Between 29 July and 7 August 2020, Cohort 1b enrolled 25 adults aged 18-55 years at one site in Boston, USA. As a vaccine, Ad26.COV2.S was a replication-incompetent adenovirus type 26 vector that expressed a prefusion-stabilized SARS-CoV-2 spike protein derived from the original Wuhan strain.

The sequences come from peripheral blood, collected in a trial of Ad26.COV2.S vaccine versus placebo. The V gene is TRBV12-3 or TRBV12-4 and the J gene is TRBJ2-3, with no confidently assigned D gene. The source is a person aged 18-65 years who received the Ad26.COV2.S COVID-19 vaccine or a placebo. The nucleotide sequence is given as TGTGCCAGCAGTTCTCGGTCCCTCCCGCAGTATTTT. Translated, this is CASSSRSLPQYF.